These 13 T cell receptor beta chains share one sample of origin, sequenced in a study of CD8 T cells in ankylosing spondylitis. TCRdb used MiXCR to reprocess the 5' RACE reads, holding one entry per CDR3 protein. Among a few hundred thousand distinct CDR3 sequences listed, roughly 10% were seen once. Sequencing was carried out using blood, either unsorted or a sorted T cell fraction (not recorded which). These receptors were obtained from a female donor with ankylosing spondylitis or in good health (not recorded which).

In this sample, this clonotype turned up many times. Germline is not matched at one junction end, which may reflect a read error. The chain recombines TRBV7-9 with TRBJ2-3; D is uncertain. This CDR3 has 13 amino acids. CDR1 SEHNR and CDR2 FQNEAQ come from the germline V gene (reference sequence). The CDR3 reads CASSLESTDTQYF. The DNA of the CDR3 is TGCGCCAGCAGCTTGGAGAGCACAGATACGCAGTATTTT.

This clonotype was recorded a few times. The chain has TRBV5-1 and TRBJ2-3; possibly TRBD1 or TRBD2 for D (5 bases each). Per germline, CDR1 SGHRS and CDR2 YFSETQ. This CDR3 has 16 residues. The V end lost 4 bases, the J end lost 4 bases, and 19 bases lay between the germline ends. CDR3 sequence reads: CASSARDRLGPDTQYF. The CDR3 DNA sequence: TGCGCCAGCAGCGCCCGGGACCGCCTGGGTCCAGATACGCAGTATTTT. Complete variable domain (other parts from reference TRBV5-1 and TRBJ2-3): KAGVTQTPRYLIKTRGQQVTLSCSPISGHRSVSWYQQTPGQGLQFLFEYFSETQRNKGNFPGRFSGRQFSNSRSEMNVSTLELGDSALYLCASSARDRLGPDTQYFGPGTRLTVL.

This clonotype was seen ten or more times. This chain joins TRBV28 and TRBJ1-2; TRBD1 matches 7 bases. J lost 4 bases, V lost 7 bases, and 9 bases had no gene match. The CDR3 is 14 amino acids. Germline CDR1 and CDR2: MDHEN and SYDVKM. CDR3 loop: CASTLTGEGYGYTF. The CDR3 DNA sequence: TGTGCCAGCACCCTTACAGGGGAAGGCTATGGCTACACCTTC.

This clonotype was seen many times. This rearrangement joins TRBV7-6 to TRBJ2-3; D might be TRBD2 (7 bases). V dropped 6 bases and J dropped 4 bases, with 14 bases sitting between them. Germline CDR1 and CDR2: SGHVS and FNYEAQ. The CDR3 extends over 14 amino acids. In nucleotides, the CDR3 is TGTGCCAGCAGGCCTGGCGGGGGCTCAGATACGCAGTATTTT. Translated, it gives CASRPGGGSDTQYF.

To note about this clonotype: A much larger clone lies a single base off, so this may be a read error. This chain uses TRBV28 with TRBJ2-2, with D tentatively TRBD2 (6 bases). The CDR3 consists of 16 residues. From germline, CDR1 is MDHEN and CDR2 SYDVKM. V was shortened by 8 bases and J by 2 bases, with 18 bases between the two germline ends. The CDR3 DNA sequence: TGTGCCAGCGGTGGTGGGGGACTCATTAACACCGGGGAGCTGTTTTTT. The encoded protein is CASGGGGLINTGELFF.

This clonotype occurred many times. The genes are TRBV10-2 and TRBJ2-1; D is ambiguous. V was shortened by 0 bases and J by 4 bases, with 7 bases between the two germline ends. The CDR3 loop spans 14 amino acids. CDR1 WSHSY and CDR2 SAAADI come from the germline V gene. The CDR3: CASSESTRYNEQFF. The CDR3 region has the DNA TGCGCCAGCAGTGAGTCGACCAGATACAATGAGCAGTTCTTC.

The V gene is TRBV5-1, the J gene TRBJ2-6, with D uncertain. Germline assignment: CDR1 SGHRS and CDR2 YFSETQ. The ends were cut back, 0 bases at V and 0 bases at J, with 7 bases in the middle. CDR3 length: 16 residues. The chain's CDR3 is CASSLGANSGANVLTF. The CDR3 DNA is TGCGCCAGCAGCTTGGGTGCGAACTCTGGGGCCAACGTCCTGACTTTC.

This chain links TRBV28 with TRBJ2-7; unclear D gene. Germline values: CDR1 MDHEN, CDR2 SYDVKM. V was cut by 6 bases and J by 0 bases, with 12 bases left in between. This CDR3 has 14 residues. CDR3 in amino acids: CASRDIPPSYEQYF. CDR3 nucleotide sequence: TGTGCCAGCAGAGACATACCTCCCTCCTACGAGCAGTACTTC.

This clonotype was counted once. A much larger clone lies a single base off, so this may be a read error. J is TRBJ2-1 and V is TRBV5-1; D remains ambiguous. This CDR3 has 14 residues. V shed 6 bases and J shed 3 bases, with 13 bases lying between them. Germline CDR1 SGHRS, CDR2 YFSETQ. The CDR3 nucleotides read TGCGCCAGCAACTCGCTCAGCTACTACAATGAGCAGTTCTTC. Protein product: CASNSLSYYNEQFF.

This clonotype has at least ten counts. The chain employs TRBV10-3 and TRBJ2-5, with a possible D match to TRBD2 (6 bases). CDR3 length equals 18 residues. Germline values: CDR1 ENHRY, CDR2 SYGVKD. V lost 0 bases and J 4 bases, leaving 21 bases between the germline ends. The CDR3 is CAISESWVTGERRETQYF. CDR3 sequence (DNA): TGTGCCATCAGTGAGTCGTGGGTAACGGGAGAGAGGCGAGAGACCCAGTACTTC.

This clonotype was recorded at least ten times. The chain carries TRBV3-1 and TRBJ1-5; D not certain. Germline V lookup: CDR1 LGHDT, CDR2 YNNKEL (reference sequence). Trimming removed 1 base at V and 4 bases at J, with 8 bases between. The CDR3 extends over 14 amino acids. The CDR3 DNA reads as TGTGCCAGCAGCCAAGTTGGGATTAATCAGCCCCAGCATTTT. Its translation is CASSQVGINQPQHF.

Note on this clonotype: A much more abundant neighbour one base away suggests this may be a read error. This chain links TRBV7-9 with TRBJ2-3, with 7 bases lining up with TRBD2. The CDR3 totals 16 residues. Germline V CDR1 and CDR2: SEHNR, FQNEAQ (reference sequence). CDR3 in DNA: TGTGCCAGCAGCCATCTGGGTGCGGGAGCTAAAGATACGCCGTATTTT. Translated: CASSHLGAGAKDTPYF.

The chain links TRBV30 to TRBJ2-7; 8 bases line up with TRBD1. Losses at the gene ends were 4 bases for V and 3 bases for J; bases not matched to a gene: 5. Germline loops: CDR1 GTSNPN, CDR2 SVGIG (reference sequence). CDR3 size: 13 residues. The CDR3 region has the DNA TGTGCCTGGATTGGGACAGGCGGCTACGAGCAGTACTTC. Its protein product is CAWIGTGGYEQYF.